Detailed here is one T cell receptor beta chain. In the original analysis: Scientists estimated how many nucleated cells there were by amplifying reference gene primers. The assay was immunoSEQ multiplex PCR, and TCRdb's table has in-frame clones only and misses some. V, J and clone size derive from that table, while D and trimming were established from the DNA sequence. The sample has 160,000 or so clones; approximately 83% are singletons. Germline trimming cut 1 base from V and 6 bases from J; bases unmatched to any gene: 7. The length of the CDR3 is 15 residues. CDR1 and CDR2 (germline): SGHTA, FQGNSA. These data originate in a study of blood T cell repertoires in COVID-19. On the study more broadly: In each case, the material was cDNA or gDNA derived from T cells, B-cell-depleted T cells, or PBMCs.

This chain joins TRBV7-2 and TRBJ1-2, with 8 bases that match TRBD1. What was sequenced was peripheral blood. The clonotype was recovered from a man aged 70-80 years who had recovered from COVID-19. CDR3 region: CASSLVQGASDGYTF. The CDR3 bases are TGTGCCAGCAGCTTAGTGCAGGGGGCCTCGGATGGCTACACCTTC.